These 18 T cell receptor beta chains were sequenced from one sample in a study of T cell repertoires in MIS-A myocarditis. Clones were read by immunoSEQ multiplex PCR, and TCRdb kept only the in-frame ones, dropping some. The profile shows 6,600 or so clones, just under 80% of them singletons. Sequenced sample: right inferior lung lobe tissue obtained at autopsy. The receptors stem from a man between 18 and 35 years old with fulminant myocarditis from multisystem inflammatory syndrome in adults (MIS-A) after COVID-19.

The rearrangement links TRBV7-2 to TRBJ1-1; the D gene is possibly TRBD1 (6 bases). Trimming pared 4 bases from V and 1 base from J, leaving 10 bases between. Per germline, CDR1 SGHTA and CDR2 FQGNSA. The CDR3 contains 14 residues. The CDR3 DNA sequence: TGTGCCAGCAGCTGGAAGACAGGGAACACTGAAGCTTTCTTT. It specifies CASSWKTGNTEAFF.

The V call is TRBV7-9, the J call TRBJ1-3; the D gene is possibly TRBD1 (5 bases). The V and J ends lost 5 bases and 4 bases respectively, with 12 bases between them. Germline V gene data show CDR1 as SEHNR and CDR2 as FQNEAQ (reference sequence). CDR3 length equals 14 residues. The CDR3 DNA is TGTGCCAGCAGCCCGGACATTTCCGGAAACACCATATATTTT. Translation gives CASSPDISGNTIYF.

This chain links TRBV5-1 with TRBJ2-7, with 11 bases aligning to TRBD2. The J segment lost 5 bases and the V segment lost 0 bases, leaving 7 bases of the junction unmatched. This CDR3 spans 16 amino acids. Germline lookup yields CDR1 SGHRS and CDR2 YFSETQ. The CDR3 loop is CASSLARLGLADEQYF. CDR3 nucleotide sequence: TGCGCCAGCAGCTTGGCAAGATTGGGACTAGCGGACGAGCAGTACTTC.

The chain links TRBV7-9 to TRBJ1-1, with a possible D match to TRBD1 (6 bases). CDR3 length: 15 residues. The germline CDR1 and CDR2 sequences are SEHNR and FQNEAQ (reference sequence). The germline V and J ends were trimmed by 1 base and 4 bases, with 13 bases remaining between them. CDR3 nucleotide sequence: TGTGCCAGCAGCTTAGGCGCAGGGGTAATCACTGAAGCTTTCTTT. Protein sequence: CASSLGAGVITEAFF.

The V and J genes are TRBV5-6 and TRBJ2-2, with 9 bases fitting TRBD1. The V gene end was trimmed by 0 bases and the J gene end by 3 bases; junction bases not matched to a gene: 6. Germline V gene lookup returns CDR1 SGHDT and CDR2 YYEEEE. The CDR3 length is 17 residues. In DNA, the CDR3 is TGTGCCAGCAGCTTGGGGCCGGGACAGGGCTACACCGGGGAGCTGTTTTTT. It yields the protein CASSLGPGQGYTGELFF. Combining the CDR3 with reference TRBV5-6 and TRBJ2-2 gives the whole variable domain DAGVTQSPTHLIKTRGQQVTLRCSPKSGHDTVSWYQQALGQGPQFIFQYYEEEERQRGNFPDRFSGHQFPNYSSELNVNALLLGDSALYLCASSLGPGQGYTGELFFGEGSRLTVL.

This chain joins TRBV19 and TRBJ1-2, with D hard to call. Trimming left V 3 bases short and J 8 bases short, with 13 bases between. CDR1 LNHDA and CDR2 SQIVND come from the germline V gene (reference sequence). This CDR3 region has 13 residues. CDR3 residues: CASSIQQQGGYTF. In nucleotides, the CDR3 is TGTGCCAGTAGTATTCAACAGCAAGGAGGCTACACCTTC.

The chain carries TRBV24-1 and TRBJ2-3; D may be TRBD1 (6 bases). The CDR3 has 14 amino acids. CDR1 and CDR2 from the germline V gene are KGHDR and SFDVKD. Trimming cost V 3 bases and J 6 bases, with 12 bases left between them. The chain's CDR3 is CATSDRQRGDTQYF. The CDR3, as DNA: TGTGCCACCAGTGATCGGCAAAGGGGGGATACGCAGTATTTT.

The V gene is TRBV18, the J gene TRBJ1-6, with a weak D call TRBD1 (5 bases). The CDR3 runs to 16 residues. Germline CDR1 is KGHSH and CDR2 is LQKENI. V was pared by 5 bases and J by 7 bases, with 18 bases between. The CDR3 region is CASSYNRDARNSPLHF. DNA of the CDR3: TGTGCCAGCTCATACAACCGGGACGCCCGCAATTCACCCCTCCACTTT.

V is TRBV19 and J is TRBJ1-1; D remains ambiguous. V lost 7 bases and J lost 7, with 16 bases in between. The germline V gene has CDR1 LNHDA and CDR2 SQIVND (reference sequence). The CDR3 totals 13 residues. The CDR3 is CASTVNGGFEAFF. The CDR3 coding sequence is TGTGCCAGTACCGTCAACGGAGGGTTTGAAGCTTTCTTT.

The chain is built from TRBV5-1 and TRBJ2-5, with 11 nucleotides matching TRBD1. This CDR3 contains 17 residues. Losses at the gene ends were 3 bases for V and 5 bases for J; bases not matched to a gene: 12. Germline values: CDR1 SGHRS, CDR2 YFSETQ. CDR3 protein: CASSSSFSGTGGETQYF. The CDR3 DNA is TGCGCCAGCAGCTCCTCTTTTTCCGGGACAGGGGGTGAGACCCAGTACTTC.

The V call is TRBV7-9, the J call TRBJ2-1, with a possible D match to TRBD1 (5 bases). The ends were cut back, 1 base at V and 8 bases at J, with 18 bases in the middle. The germline CDR1 and CDR2 sequences are SEHNR and FQNEAQ (reference sequence). The CDR3 consists of 16 residues. Written as DNA, the CDR3 is TGTGCCAGCAGCTTAGTGGGGCTAGTCGTATCACATGAGCAGTTCTTC. This encodes CASSLVGLVVSHEQFF.

This chain uses TRBV5-6 with TRBJ1-1, with TRBD1 identical over 7 bases. There are 17 residues in the CDR3. The V and J ends lost 1 base and 4 bases, in that order; junction bases with no gene match: 13. Germline CDR1 and CDR2: SGHDT and YYEEEE. DNA for the CDR3: TGTGCCAGCAGCTTGAATAGGGACAGAGGCCATTCCACTGAAGCTTTCTTT. As protein: CASSLNRDRGHSTEAFF.

This clone was counted a few times. V is TRBV2 and J is TRBJ2-3, with TRBD1 matching 9 bases. The CDR3 loop spans 15 amino acids. With 6 bases clipped from V and 0 bases from J, the junction kept 4 bases outside the gene matches. Germline V CDR1 and CDR2: SNHLY, FYNNEI. The CDR3 is CASSMGQGSTDTQYF. The CDR3 coding sequence is TGTGCCAGCAGCATGGGACAGGGTAGCACAGATACGCAGTATTTT.

The chain carries TRBV30 and TRBJ2-5; unclear D gene. The germline V gene encodes CDR1 GTSNPN and CDR2 SVGIG (reference sequence). V was pared by 3 bases and J by 4 bases, with 6 bases between. The CDR3 totals 11 residues. The CDR3 reads CAWSETETQYF. The CDR3 DNA is TGTGCCTGGAGCGAGACAGAGACCCAGTACTTC. Full variable domain (missing parts from reference TRBV30 and TRBJ2-5): SQTIHQWPATLVQPVGSPLSLECTVEGTSNPNLYWYRQAAGRGLQLLFYSVGIGQISSEVPQNLSASRPQDRQFILSSKKLLLSDSGFYLCAWSETETQYFGPGTRLLVL.

The V gene is TRBV28, the J gene TRBJ2-7; 7 positions agree with TRBD2. The V gene end was trimmed by 4 bases and the J gene end by 2 bases; junction bases not matched to a gene: 8. The CDR3 covers 15 residues. Germline values: CDR1 MDHEN, CDR2 SYDVKM. CDR3 in amino acids: CASSSPASGTYEQYF. CDR3 coding DNA: TGTGCCAGCAGTTCTCCGGCTAGCGGAACCTACGAGCAGTACTTC. Full variable domain (missing parts from reference TRBV28 and TRBJ2-7): DVKVTQSSRYLVKRTGEKVFLECVQDMDHENMFWYRQDPGLGLRLIYFSYDVKMKEKGDIPEGYSVSREKKERFSLILESASTNQTSMYLCASSSPASGTYEQYFGPGTRLTVT.

The V call is TRBV5-1, the J call TRBJ2-1, with D unclear. There are 15 residues in the CDR3. V gave up 1 base and J gave up 0 bases, with 8 bases separating them. Per germline, CDR1 SGHRS and CDR2 YFSETQ. CDR3 sequence: CASSLTTNSYNEQFF. DNA of the CDR3: TGCGCCAGCAGCTTGACGACCAACTCCTACAATGAGCAGTTCTTC.

A word on this clone: Its ends do not fully match the called genes, so a read error is possible. This rearrangement joins TRBV5-6 to TRBJ2-7, with TRBD1 identical over 9 bases. The length of the CDR3 is 14 residues. Germline assignment: CDR1 SGHDT and CDR2 YYEEEE. The CDR3 here is CASSLGQGFDEQYF. Here the CDR3 DNA reads TGTGCCAGCAGTTTGGGACAGGGTTTCGACGAGCAGTACTTC.

J is TRBJ1-4 and V is TRBV14, with a tentative D call TRBD1 (5 bases). V lost 1 base and J 6 bases, leaving 12 bases between the germline ends. Germline V gene lookup returns CDR1 SGHDN and CDR2 FVKESK. This CDR3 is 15 amino acids long. The chain's CDR3 is CASSQVRQRDEKLFF. CDR3 DNA sequence: TGTGCCAGCAGCCAAGTACGACAGAGAGATGAAAAACTGTTTTTT.